Each of the 21 T cell receptor beta chains below was sequenced from the same sample in a study of shared clonotypes between healthy human individuals (dated by TCRdb to the early 2020s). The library was built by means of the immunoSEQ multiplex PCR assay. The table comes from immuneACCESS by way of TCRdb, which keeps in-frame sequences with V and J called. Part of the clones is missing from these tables; in studies checked, under half for an unresolved V gene and the rest for unknown reasons. The sample data list about 2.3 million clones, and less than 95% of these were observed just once. The ten biggest clones cover 0.3% to 0.45% of the sample. The sequenced material came from naive CD4+ T cells from PBMCs. The sample's cell subset or site, from its label and the paper: CD45RA+ positively selected. The receptors derive from a man younger than 35 in good health. Some clones in this sample may be carry-over from other donors' samples.

The rearrangement joins TRBV11-3 to TRBJ2-1, with 8 bases identical to TRBD2. The CDR3 extends over 17 amino acids. The ends lost 1 base at V and 3 bases at J; junction bases unmatched: 8. From germline, CDR1 is SGHNT and CDR2 YENEEA. CDR3 loop: CASSLGSAGVVYNEQFF. The CDR3, as DNA: TGTGCCAGCAGCTTAGGGTCAGCGGGAGTCGTCTACAATGAGCAGTTCTTC.

The chain recombines TRBV10-2 with TRBJ2-3; 12 bases map to TRBD2. Per the germline V gene, CDR1 is WSHSY and CDR2 is SAAADI. This CDR3 is 15 amino acids long. With V trimmed by 5 bases and J by 3 bases, 3 bases remained unmatched. In nucleotides, the CDR3 is TGCGCCAGCAGTCGGACTAGCGGGGTAACAGATACGCAGTATTTT. Its translation is CASSRTSGVTDTQYF.

This chain uses TRBV5-1 with TRBJ2-5; 9 bases agree with TRBD2. CDR1 is SGHRS and CDR2 is YFSETQ in the germline V gene. V gave up 0 bases and J gave up 5 bases; unmatched junction bases: 14. The CDR3 spans 18 residues. CDR3 region: CASSLASSGIGRGETQYF. The CDR3 DNA follows: TGCGCCAGCAGCTTGGCGTCTAGCGGGATAGGACGCGGGGAGACCCAGTACTTC.

J is TRBJ2-3 and V is TRBV5-1, with 8 positions matching TRBD2. The junction had 5 bases not matched to a gene; V was cut back by 0 bases and J by 2 bases. The CDR3 spans 16 residues. The germline gives CDR1 SGHRS, CDR2 YFSETQ. The CDR3 nucleotides are TGCGCCAGCAGCTTGGAAGGCGGGAGGAACACAGATACGCAGTATTTT. Amino acids: CASSLEGGRNTDTQYF.

The chain links TRBV5-6 to TRBJ2-5; D perhaps matches TRBD1 (6 bases). V shed 4 bases and J shed 4 bases, with 14 bases lying between them. This CDR3 has 14 amino acids. Per germline, CDR1 SGHDT and CDR2 YYEEEE. The CDR3 here is CASSLQGTGETQYF. DNA for the CDR3: TGTGCCAGCAGCCTACAGGGAACGGGAGAGACCCAGTACTTC.

The chain links TRBV7-2 to TRBJ2-5, with no clear D. The J call could be wrong; TRBJ2-7 is a better fit for the DNA end. Per the germline V gene, CDR1 is SGHTA and CDR2 is FQGNSA. The CDR3 totals 15 residues. CDR3 DNA: TGTGCCAGCAGCTTATCCCCCACGGCTATTTACGAGCAGTACTTC. Translating it yields CASSLSPTAIYEQYF.

This chain connects TRBV6-1 to TRBJ1-5; a possible D gene is TRBD1 (5 bases). Germline lookup yields CDR1 MNHNS and CDR2 SASEGT. The CDR3 is 15 residues long. V was clipped by 6 bases and J by 4 bases, with 16 bases between them. In DNA form, the CDR3 reads TGTGCCAGCAGGGGTCCCAGGGTGAGGAATCAGCCCCAGCATTTT. Its translation is CASRGPRVRNQPQHF.

The V and J genes are TRBV18 and TRBJ2-1, with D possibly matching TRBD1 (6 bases). The CDR3 contains 16 residues. Germline values: CDR1 KGHSH, CDR2 LQKENI. V gave up 0 bases and J gave up 2 bases, with 11 bases separating them. The CDR3 region is CASSPPLRGPYNEQFF. CDR3 sequence (DNA): TGTGCCAGCTCACCACCGCTCAGGGGCCCCTACAATGAGCAGTTCTTC.

This rearrangement joins TRBV6-6 to TRBJ1-1, with TRBD1 identical over 7 bases. Germline-derived CDR1 and CDR2 are MNHNY and SVGAGI (reference sequence). Trimming at V came to 6 bases and at J to 5 bases, leaving 15 bases not matched to a gene. The length of the CDR3 is 16 residues. The CDR3 bases are TGTGCCAGCAGCCAGGGACAGCTACTACAGGGAACTGAAGCTTTCTTT. This gives the protein CASSQGQLLQGTEAFF.

About this clone: Given a much more abundant clone one base away, this may be a read error. The same CDR3 is also encoded by other DNA sequences in this sample. The gene calls are TRBV10-2 and TRBJ1-1, with a weak D call TRBD1 (6 bases). Germline V gene data show CDR1 as WSHSY and CDR2 as SAAADI. The V and J ends lost 6 bases and 1 base respectively, with 9 bases between them. The CDR3 is 13 amino acids. This CDR3 reads CASSLTGNTEAFF. DNA of the CDR3: TGCGCCAGCAGCCTGACAGGGAACACTGAAGCTTTCTTT.

The V gene is TRBV10-3, the J gene TRBJ2-7, with 8 bases aligning to TRBD1. Trimming removed 6 bases from V and 2 bases from J; junction bases left unmatched: 6. This CDR3 comprises 14 residues. CDR1 is ENHRY, CDR2 SYGVKD, per germline. CDR3 loop: CAIRDDRGTYEQYF. In nucleotides, the CDR3 is TGTGCCATCAGGGATGACAGGGGAACCTACGAGCAGTACTTC.

This clone is a singleton in its sample. This chain links TRBV7-9 with TRBJ2-1; unclear D gene. The CDR3 contains 17 residues. The V and J ends lost 5 bases and 0 bases respectively, with 17 bases between them. Germline loops: CDR1 SEHNR, CDR2 FQNEAQ (reference sequence). In nucleotides, the CDR3 is TGTGCCAGCAGCCTCCCTCCGTCCCATAGCTCCTACAATGAGCAGTTCTTC. It codes for CASSLPPSHSSYNEQFF.

In regard to this clone: The identical CDR3 is also encoded by other nucleotide sequences in the sample. This rearrangement joins TRBV6-5 to TRBJ2-7, with D perhaps matching TRBD2 (5 bases). V shed 6 bases and J shed 7 bases, with 13 bases lying between them. This CDR3 has 12 amino acids. CDR1 is MNHEY, CDR2 SVGAGI, per germline. The CDR3 reads CASSSPRGEQYF. The CDR3 DNA follows: TGTGCCAGCAGCTCCCCTCGAGGGGAGCAGTACTTC.

The chain is built from TRBV28 and TRBJ2-4; either TRBD1 or TRBD2 may fit D (5 bases each). Germline CDR1 reads MDHEN; CDR2 reads SYDVKM. With 4 bases removed from V and 6 bases from J, the gap between germline ends came to 13 bases. This CDR3 region has 14 residues. As DNA, the CDR3 is TGTGCCAGCAGTTCAGGGACGCCACCAAACATTCAGTACTTC. Protein product: CASSSGTPPNIQYF. The full variable domain, its missing parts supplied by reference TRBV28 and TRBJ2-4, is DVKVTQSSRYLVKRTGEKVFLECVQDMDHENMFWYRQDPGLGLRLIYFSYDVKMKEKGDIPEGYSVSREKKERFSLILESASTNQTSMYLCASSSGTPPNIQYFGAGTRLSVL.

CDR3 sequence (DNA): TGTGCCAGCAGCCCGGGGTACGTTGGAGAGACCCAGTACTTC. As protein: CASSPGYVGETQYF. The chain links TRBV2 to TRBJ2-5; D is possibly TRBD2 (5 bases). With 6 bases removed from V and 4 bases from J, the gap between germline ends came to 15 bases. Germline CDR1 and CDR2: SNHLY and FYNNEI. There are 14 residues in the CDR3.

This chain joins TRBV9 and TRBJ2-1; D remains ambiguous. This CDR3 comprises 16 residues. The germline V gene encodes CDR1 SGDLS and CDR2 YYNGEE. Trimming pared 0 bases from V and 0 bases from J, leaving 10 bases between. Here the CDR3 reads CASSVVGGSSYNEQFF. The CDR3 DNA reads as TGTGCCAGCAGCGTAGTCGGCGGTAGCTCCTACAATGAGCAGTTCTTC.

The rearrangement links TRBV27 to TRBJ2-7, with TRBD2 identical over 7 bases. The CDR3 contains 12 residues. The junction had 4 bases not matched to a gene; V was cut back by 8 bases and J by 3 bases. Germline CDR1 reads MNHEY; CDR2 reads SMNVEV (reference sequence). The CDR3 sequence is CASAPGGYEQYF. Here the CDR3 DNA reads TGTGCCAGCGCACCGGGAGGCTACGAGCAGTACTTC.

V is TRBV29-1 and J is TRBJ2-2; D uncertain. CDR1 and CDR2 from the germline V gene are SQVTM and ANQGSEA. Trimming removed 0 bases from V and 1 base from J, with 9 bases in between. The CDR3 covers 15 residues. The CDR3 nucleotides read TGCAGCGTTGAAGAGACGGCACTGAACACCGGGGAGCTGTTTTTT. Protein sequence: CSVEETALNTGELFF.

As concerns this clone: This CDR3 is also generated by other DNA sequences in the sample. The V call is TRBV7-9, the J call TRBJ2-1; 7 bases agree with TRBD2. Germline V lookup: CDR1 SEHNR, CDR2 FQNEAQ (reference sequence). This CDR3 has 14 amino acids. V shed 3 bases and J 2 bases; nucleotides not matched to a gene: 1. The chain's CDR3 is CASSLAGAYNEQFF. DNA for the CDR3: TGTGCCAGCAGCTTGGCGGGAGCCTACAATGAGCAGTTCTTC.

This chain links TRBV19 with TRBJ2-2, with 14 bases that match TRBD2. V was pared by 8 bases and J by 4 bases, with 3 bases of the junction left unmatched. CDR3 length: 15 residues. Germline values: CDR1 LNHDA, CDR2 SQIVND (reference sequence). The chain's CDR3 is CASGGTSGSTGELFF. Here the CDR3 DNA reads TGTGCCAGTGGCGGGACTAGCGGGAGCACCGGGGAGCTGTTTTTT.

V and J are TRBV14 and TRBJ1-1; D is possibly TRBD1 (5 bases). This CDR3 contains 15 residues. V gave up 5 bases and J gave up 0 bases, with 13 bases separating them. Germline V gene lookup returns CDR1 SGHDN and CDR2 FVKESK. The CDR3 DNA reads as TGTGCCAGCAGCGGAGGGGCATGGATGAACACTGAAGCTTTCTTT. As protein: CASSGGAWMNTEAFF. The full variable domain, completed using reference TRBV14 and TRBJ1-1, is EAGVTQFPSHSVIEKGQTVTLRCDPISGHDNLYWYRRVMGKEIKFLLHFVKESKQDESGMPNNRFLAERTGGTYSTLKVQPAELEDSGVYFCASSGGAWMNTEAFFGQGTRLTVV.